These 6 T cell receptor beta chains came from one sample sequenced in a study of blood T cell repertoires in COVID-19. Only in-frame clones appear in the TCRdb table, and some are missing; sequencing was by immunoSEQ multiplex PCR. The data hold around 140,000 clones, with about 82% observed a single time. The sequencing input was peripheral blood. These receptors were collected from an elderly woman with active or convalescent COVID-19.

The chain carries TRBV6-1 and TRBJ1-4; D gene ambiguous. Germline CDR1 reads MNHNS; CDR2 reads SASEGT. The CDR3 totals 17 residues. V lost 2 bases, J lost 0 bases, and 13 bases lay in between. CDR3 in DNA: TGTGCCAGCAGTGAAAGGTTCTCAGGCACAACTAATGAAAAACTGTTTTTT. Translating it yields CASSERFSGTTNEKLFF.

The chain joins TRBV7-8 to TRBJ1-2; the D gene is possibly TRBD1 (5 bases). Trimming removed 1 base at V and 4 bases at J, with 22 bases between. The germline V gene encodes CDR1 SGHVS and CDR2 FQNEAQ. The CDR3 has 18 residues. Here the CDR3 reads CASSLDPGGAASLYGYTF. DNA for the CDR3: TGTGCCAGCAGCTTAGATCCTGGCGGGGCGGCCAGCCTCTATGGCTACACCTTC.

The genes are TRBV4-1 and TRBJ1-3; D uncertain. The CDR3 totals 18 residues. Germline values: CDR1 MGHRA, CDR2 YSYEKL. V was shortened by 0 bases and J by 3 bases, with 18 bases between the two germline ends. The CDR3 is CASSQDYPQPGSGNTIYF. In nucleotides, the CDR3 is TGCGCCAGCAGCCAAGATTACCCGCAGCCGGGGAGTGGAAACACCATATATTTT.

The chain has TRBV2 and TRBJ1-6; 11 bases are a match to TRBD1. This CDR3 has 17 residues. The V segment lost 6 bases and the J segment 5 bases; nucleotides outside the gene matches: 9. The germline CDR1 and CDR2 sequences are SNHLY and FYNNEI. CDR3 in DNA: TGTGCCAGCAGGGATACCGGGACAGGGGGAAATAATTCACCCCTCCACTTT. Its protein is CASRDTGTGGNNSPLHF.

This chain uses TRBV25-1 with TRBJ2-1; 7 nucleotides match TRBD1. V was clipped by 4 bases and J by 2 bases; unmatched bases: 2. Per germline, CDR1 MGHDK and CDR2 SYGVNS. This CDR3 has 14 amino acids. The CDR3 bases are TGTGCCAGCAGTGGTGGACAGGCCTACAATGAGCAGTTCTTC. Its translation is CASSGGQAYNEQFF.

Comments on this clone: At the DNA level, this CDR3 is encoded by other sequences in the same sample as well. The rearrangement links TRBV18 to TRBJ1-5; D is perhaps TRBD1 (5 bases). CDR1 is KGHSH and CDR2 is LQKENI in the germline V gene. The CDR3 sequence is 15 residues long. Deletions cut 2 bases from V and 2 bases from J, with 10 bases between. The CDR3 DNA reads TGTGCCAGCTCACCAGGGACTGGGGGCAATCAGCCCCAGCATTTT. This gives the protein CASSPGTGGNQPQHF.